These 24 T cell receptor beta chains were sequenced from one sample in a study of T cells after yellow fever vaccination. TCRdb used MiXCR to reprocess the 5' RACE reads, holding one entry per CDR3 protein. The table has 250,000 or so distinct CDR3 sequences, 3.6% seen once. The source was PBMCs, collected 15 days after the yellow fever booster vaccination. All receptors derive from a man aged 18 to 29 who received the YFV17D yellow fever vaccine.

This clonotype was seen repeatedly, ten times or more. V and J are TRBV14 and TRBJ2-5, with TRBD1 as a possible D gene (6 bases). V lost 0 bases to trimming and J lost 0 bases, with 14 bases between them. Germline CDR1 SGHDN, CDR2 FVKESK. The CDR3 consists of 17 residues. Here the CDR3 DNA reads TGTGCCAGCAGCCAAGATCCGACAGGCGTAAACCAAGAGACCCAGTACTTC. It is translated as CASSQDPTGVNQETQYF.

This clonotype has ten or more counts. V gene TRBV28 combines with J gene TRBJ2-5; 9 nucleotides line up with TRBD2. The CDR3 is 15 amino acids. The V gene's germline CDR1 is MDHEN and CDR2 SYDVKM. V lost 7 bases, J lost 7 bases, and 13 bases stayed unmatched. The CDR3 DNA follows: TGTGCCAGCATGGCGGGGGGGAGGCTTATTGCGACCCAGTACTTC. Its protein product is CASMAGGRLIATQYF.

In its sample, this clonotype was seen many times. The V and J genes are TRBV20-1 and TRBJ2-7; 7 bases are a match to TRBD2. Losses at the gene ends were 1 base for V and 1 base for J; bases not matched to a gene: 4. CDR1 and CDR2 from the germline V gene are DFQATT and SNEGSKA (reference sequence). The CDR3 runs 14 residues. The CDR3 sequence is CSARVAGVSYEQYV. The CDR3 DNA is TGCAGTGCTAGAGTCGCGGGGGTATCCTACGAGCAGTACGTC.

This clonotype was seen at least ten times. This chain joins TRBV20-1 and TRBJ2-5; TRBD1 matches 9 bases. There are 14 residues in the CDR3. Germline V gene sequence: CDR1 DFQATT, CDR2 SNEGSKA (reference sequence). J was trimmed by 5 bases and V by 8 bases; bases with no gene match: 12. DNA of the CDR3: TGCAGTCCTACCAACAGGGGGCTAGGGGAGACCCAGTACTTC. This translates into CSPTNRGLGETQYF.

This clonotype came up a few times. The V gene is TRBV5-1, the J gene TRBJ1-6; no firm D call. V lost 4 bases and J 10 bases, leaving 12 bases between the germline ends. Germline V lookup: CDR1 SGHRS, CDR2 YFSETQ. The CDR3 runs to 13 residues. CDR3 sequence: CASSASQGSPLHF. The CDR3 region has the DNA TGCGCCAGCAGCGCTTCCCAAGGATCACCCCTCCACTTT. The variable domain in full, completed from reference TRBV5-1 and TRBJ1-6, reads KAGVTQTPRYLIKTRGQQVTLSCSPISGHRSVSWYQQTPGQGLQFLFEYFSETQRNKGNFPGRFSGRQFSNSRSEMNVSTLELGDSALYLCASSASQGSPLHFGNGTRLTVT.

In this sample, this clonotype turned up many times. This chain links TRBV6-1 with TRBJ2-7; a weak D match, TRBD1 (6 bases). The CDR3 has 13 residues. Germline V lookup: CDR1 MNHNS, CDR2 SASEGT. V lost 7 bases and J lost 3, with 13 bases in between. CDR3 nucleotides: TGTGCCAGCACTTGGGACACCAGCTACGAGCAGTACGTC. It specifies CASTWDTSYEQYV.

This clonotype was counted only a few times. The chain joins TRBV12-3 or TRBV12-4 to TRBJ1-5; D gene ambiguous. The CDR3 is 14 amino acids. V was cut by 1 base and J by 3 bases, with 7 bases left in between. CDR3 residues: CASSLGTHNQPQHF. The CDR3 coding sequence is TGTGCCAGCAGTTTAGGGACCCACAATCAGCCCCAGCATTTT.

Ten or more counts support this clonotype. The J gene is TRBJ2-7, the V gene TRBV5-1; maybe TRBD2 (5 bases). Germline CDR1 is SGHRS and CDR2 is YFSETQ. The CDR3 loop spans 13 amino acids. V dropped 3 bases and J dropped 2 bases, with 9 bases sitting between them. The CDR3 nucleotides read TGCGCCAGCAGCTCACTGGAGGCCTACGAGCAGTACTTC. Protein: CASSSLEAYEQYF.

Only a few counts were recorded for this clonotype. The genes are TRBV6-5 and TRBJ1-2; TRBD1 might be the D (6 bases). The germline V gene has CDR1 MNHEY and CDR2 SVGAGI. The CDR3 is 15 residues long. Between the trimmed V and J ends, which lost 5 bases and 6 bases, there was a span of 19 bases. CDR3 protein: CASSPLLRGADGYTF. The DNA of the CDR3 is TGTGCCAGCAGTCCCCTGTTGCGGGGGGCTGATGGCTACACCTTC.

This clonotype was observed at least ten times. V is TRBV5-1 and J is TRBJ2-7, with a weak D call TRBD1 (5 bases). Trimming took off 0 bases at V and 6 bases at J, with 13 bases between the two ends. Germline-derived CDR1 and CDR2 are SGHRS and YFSETQ. The CDR3 length is 14 residues. In nucleotides, the CDR3 is TGCGCCAGCAGCTTGGCCGCAGGGCGAGGCGAGCAGTACGTC. It codes for CASSLAAGRGEQYV.

The chain links TRBV5-4 to TRBJ2-3; 7 positions match TRBD2. Losses at the gene ends were 4 bases for V and 7 bases for J; bases not matched to a gene: 12. The CDR3 has 15 residues. Germline V gives CDR1 SGHNT, CDR2 YYREEE (reference sequence). DNA for the CDR3: TGTGCCAGCAGCCCCGGCGGGGGTTCGATCCATACGCAGTATTTT. Its translation: CASSPGGGSIHTQYF.

This clonotype appeared many times. The gene calls are TRBV18 and TRBJ1-1, with D tentatively TRBD1 (6 bases). Germline loops: CDR1 KGHSH, CDR2 LQKENI. The CDR3 loop spans 13 amino acids. V lost 0 bases and J 10 bases, leaving 12 bases between the germline ends. Here the CDR3 DNA reads TGTGCCAGCTCACCACCGAGGGGGGGGCGAGCTTTCTTT. As protein: CASSPPRGGRAFF. The full variable domain, in which reference TRBV18 and TRBJ1-1 provide the parts outside the CDR3, is NAGVMQNPRHLVRRRGQEARLRCSPMKGHSHVYWYRQLPEEGLKFMVYLQKENIIDESGMPKERFSAEFPKEGPSILRIQQVVRGDSAAYFCASSPPRGGRAFFGQGTRLTVV.

This clonotype was observed at least ten times. The chain joins TRBV6-2 or TRBV6-3 to TRBJ1-2, with 8 bases lining up with TRBD1. The germline gives CDR1 MNHEY, CDR2 SVGEGT. V gave up 6 bases and J gave up 4 bases; unmatched junction bases: 7. This CDR3 contains 14 residues. This CDR3 reads CASRTPGGGYGYTF. The CDR3 bases are TGTGCCAGCAGGACACCAGGGGGCGGCTATGGCTACACCTTC.

This rearrangement joins TRBV4-3 to TRBJ1-2; possible D gene TRBD1, 5 bases. Trimming removed 2 bases at V and 4 bases at J, with 8 bases between. Per germline, CDR1 LGHNA and CDR2 YSLEER. The CDR3 spans 13 residues. CDR3 in DNA: TGCGCCAGCAGCCAATGGGACGGCTATGGCTACACCTTC. Translation: CASSQWDGYGYTF.

This clonotype was seen many times. In DNA form, the CDR3 reads TGTGCCAGCTCCCATTCCCGGGGGGCTCGGGGTGAGCAGTACTTC. Translated: CASSHSRGARGEQYF. The chain has TRBV18 and TRBJ2-7; weak D call: TRBD2 (7 bases). Between the trimmed V and J ends, which lost 6 bases and 7 bases, there was a span of 22 bases. Germline CDR1 and CDR2: KGHSH and LQKENI. This CDR3 comprises 15 residues.

This clonotype showed up many times. The chain carries TRBV4-2 and TRBJ2-5; 13 bases are shared with TRBD2. CDR1 and CDR2 (germline): LGHNA, YNFKEQ. The ends lost 4 bases at V and 3 bases at J; junction bases unmatched: 8. This CDR3 has 17 residues. The CDR3 region has the DNA TGTGCCAGCAGCCCCTCCACTAGCGGGGGGGCCGAAGAGACCCAGTACTTC. It translates to CASSPSTSGGAEETQYF.

This clonotype appeared many times. For the CDR3, the DNA is TGTGCCAGCAGTATATTGTCGGACTATGGCTACACCTTC. Translated, it gives CASSILSDYGYTF. The gene calls are TRBV28 and TRBJ1-2; D ambiguous. The germline gives CDR1 MDHEN, CDR2 SYDVKM. Trimming shortened V by 5 bases and J by 3 bases, and 10 bases separated the two germline ends. The CDR3 has 13 residues.

This clonotype appeared many times. The rearrangement uses TRBV12-3 or TRBV12-4 and TRBJ2-1, with D maybe TRBD1 (7 bases). The CDR3 runs to 15 residues. The V end was cut by 5 bases, the J end by 1 base, with 12 bases between. CDR3 loop: CASSRQGLSYNEQFF. In DNA form, the CDR3 reads TGTGCCAGCAGTCGACAGGGACTGTCCTACAATGAGCAGTTCTTC.

This clonotype was observed many times. The junction does not match germline at one end; this may be a read error. The chain combines TRBV7-9 with TRBJ2-5; 10 nucleotides agree with TRBD2. The CDR3 runs to 16 residues. The V gene's germline CDR1 is SEHNR and CDR2 FQNEAQ (reference sequence). The CDR3 DNA reads TGTGCCAGCAGCGTAGCGGGGGGCAACCCGAGTCGGACCCAGTACTTC. Protein product: CASSVAGGNPSRTQYF.

The sample holds many counts of this clonotype. J is TRBJ1-2 and V is TRBV5-4, with 7 bases that match TRBD1. The CDR3 has 14 residues. From germline, CDR1 is SGHNT and CDR2 YYREEE (reference sequence). V shed 4 bases, J shed 4 bases, and the junction held 7 bases outside the gene matches. The CDR3 sequence is CASSLGQASYGYTF. The CDR3 coding sequence is TGTGCCAGCAGCCTAGGACAGGCCAGCTATGGCTACACCTTC. The full variable domain, in which reference TRBV5-4 and TRBJ1-2 provide the parts outside the CDR3, is ETGVTQSPTHLIKTRGQQVTLRCSSQSGHNTVSWYQQALGQGPQFIFQYYREEENGRGNFPPRFSGLQFPNYSSELNVNALELDDSALYLCASSLGQASYGYTFGSGTRLTVV.

This clonotype was counted many times. This chain connects TRBV15 to TRBJ1-2; 12 positions match TRBD1. Germline CDR1 LNHNV, CDR2 YYDKDF (reference sequence). V trimming: 4 bases; J trimming: 4 bases; junction bases outside the gene matches: 7. The CDR3 runs to 16 residues. The CDR3 sequence is CATSTPGTGGGYGYTF. Here the CDR3 DNA reads TGTGCCACCAGCACCCCCGGGACAGGGGGCGGCTATGGCTACACCTTC.

This clonotype has a count of ten or more. J is TRBJ2-7 and V is TRBV6-1; D not certain. With 0 bases removed from V and 3 bases from J, the gap between germline ends came to 6 bases. Germline V CDR1 and CDR2: MNHNS, SASEGT. The CDR3 sequence is 13 residues long. CDR3 region: CASSEARDYEQYV. The DNA of the CDR3 is TGTGCCAGCAGTGAAGCTAGGGACTACGAGCAGTACGTC.

This clonotype occurred many times. The rearrangement uses TRBV5-1 and TRBJ2-1, with 14 nucleotides matching TRBD2. Germline trimming cut 3 bases from V and 2 bases from J; bases unmatched to any gene: 1. CDR3 length: 16 residues. Germline-derived CDR1 and CDR2 are SGHRS and YFSETQ. CDR3 coding DNA: TGCGCCAGCAGCTGGGGACTAGCGGGGGCCTACAATGAGCAGTTCTTC. Translated, it gives CASSWGLAGAYNEQFF.

This clonotype appeared many times. The rearrangement links TRBV25-1 to TRBJ2-2, with TRBD1 matching 10 bases. The germline V gene has CDR1 MGHDK and CDR2 SYGVNS. The CDR3 covers 19 residues. J lost 7 bases, V lost 6 bases, and 20 bases had no gene match. The CDR3 loop is CASRPGQGRGGKTGGELFF. The CDR3, as DNA: TGTGCCAGCAGACCGGGACAGGGGCGCGGCGGAAAGACCGGCGGGGAGCTGTTTTTT.